This T cell receptor (beta chain) was sequenced during a study of blood T cell repertoires in COVID-19. Study background: In each case, the material was cDNA or gDNA derived from T cells, B-cell-depleted T cells, or PBMCs.

Followed over time, Seattle patients had been enrolled while infection was active. The table came from immunoSEQ multiplex PCR; TCRdb's copy has only in-frame clones and leaves some out. The sample includes about 200,000 clones, around four fifths of them seen just once. The CDR3 runs to 15 residues. V gave up 3 bases and J gave up 6 bases, with 17 bases separating them. CDR1 and CDR2 from the germline V gene are KGHSH and LQKENI. This sequence joins TRBV18 and TRBJ1-2; D is unclear. The specimen sequenced was peripheral blood. This TCR derives from a man aged 60 to 69 with COVID-19, enrolled during active disease. The CDR3 sequence is CASSPVPRNVDGYTF. Written as DNA, the CDR3 is TGTGCCAGCTCACCGGTGCCGCGTAATGTCGATGGCTACACCTTC.